This T cell receptor (beta chain) was obtained from a study of blood T cell repertoires in COVID-19 (dated by TCRdb to the early 2020s). General notes on the study: Collaborator samples came from the United States, Italy and Spain and covered acute and convalescent phases of COVID-19. The material from the prospective study consisted of cDNA or gDNA derived from T cells, B-cell-depleted T cells, or PBMCs. The dataset comprised deeply sampled blood TCRbeta repertoires from subjects exposed to, actively infected with, or recovered from COVID-19. The repertoires were released in a freely available public database meant as a resource for research on the immune response to SARS-CoV-2. Samples were obtained from the ongoing ImmuneRACE study (first 160 participants) and from about 1,300 subjects provided by 6 global collaborators. Sample metadata almost always included a de-identified subject ID, COVID-19 status, age in years and sex. Where available, HLA class I and class II types were obtained from metadata supplied by the sample provider rather than from assay-based typing.

Each collaborating institution followed its own protocols to collect whole blood in K2EDTA tubes. For TCRbeta analysis, collaborators shipped samples as frozen whole blood, isolated PBMCs, or DNA extracted from either of those sample types. The immunoSEQ Assay, a bias-controlled multiplex PCR, was used to amplify TCRbeta CDR3 regions from genomic DNA. The study's own analysis went as follows. The number of nucleated cells in each sample was estimated from the amplification of reference gene primers within the assay. To quantify the absolute abundance of each unique TCRbeta CDR3 rearrangement, sequence reads were collapsed and filtered. For each sample, productive Simpson clonality was calculated as the square root of Simpson's diversity index over productive rearrangements. The clones in this table, taken by TCRdb from immuneACCESS, are in-frame only. Not every clone is retained; where verified, under half of the shortfall comes from an unresolved V gene, and the cause of the rest is unknown. V and J calls and clone size are given by that table; D and trimming were obtained from the DNA. The table for this sample lists about 130,000 clones; roughly two thirds of them were counted only once. The biggest ten clones account for 1.9% of the sample.

Study-wide findings and limitations: Clinical and demographic metadata were provided uncurated, with the amount varying by source and participant.

Turning to this clone: Its antigen is not yet known. The input lacks base qualities; no much larger clone sits a single base away.

V is clipped by 3 bases and J by 0 bases, and the sequence between their germline boundaries is 7 bases long. From its cysteine to its phenylalanine, the CDR3 spans 14 amino acids. Kept here is only the CDR3 DNA, which spans 42 bases and is read in frame from base 1. Taken from the germline V gene, the CDR1 and CDR2 loops are SGHTA and FQGNSA. The sequenced material came from peripheral blood. This clonotype was obtained from an older woman with acute or convalescent COVID-19. Rearrangement joined TRBV7-2 to TRBJ2-3; the D gene assignment is ambiguous. CDR3 region: CASSFFSSTDTQYF. The nucleotide sequence is given as TGTGCCAGCAGCTTTTTCTCTAGCACAGATACGCAGTATTTT. When the CDR3 is completed using the reference TRBV7-2 and TRBJ2-3 genes on either side, the full variable domain is GAGVSQSPSNKVTEKGKDVELRCDPISGHTALYWYRQSLGQGLEFLIYFQGNSAPDKSGLPSDRFSAERTGGSVSTLTIQRTQQEDSAVYLCASSFFSSTDTQYFGPGTRLTVL.